Described below is a single TCR beta chain sequence and its context. This entry belongs to a study of blood T cell repertoires in COVID-19. In the source study's methods: Counts of nucleated cells, estimated from reference gene primer amplification, were obtained. Profiling relied on immunoSEQ multiplex PCR, and the TCRdb table lists in-frame clones only, not all of them. D and trimming come from the DNA, and the V and J calls and clone size come from that table. The sample holds more than 65,000 clones, more than 75% seen once. Trimming cost V 3 bases and J 0 bases, with 13 bases left between them. The germline V gene encodes CDR1 SGHRS and CDR2 YFSETQ. This CDR3 has 17 residues.

The chain carries TRBV5-1 and TRBJ2-6; the D gene is possibly TRBD1 (6 bases). The source is a human donor in a cohort sampled during active COVID-19. Source material: peripheral blood. CDR3: CASSSAGVPSGANVLTF. The DNA of the CDR3 is TGCGCCAGCAGCTCCGCAGGGGTCCCCTCTGGGGCCAACGTCCTGACTTTC.